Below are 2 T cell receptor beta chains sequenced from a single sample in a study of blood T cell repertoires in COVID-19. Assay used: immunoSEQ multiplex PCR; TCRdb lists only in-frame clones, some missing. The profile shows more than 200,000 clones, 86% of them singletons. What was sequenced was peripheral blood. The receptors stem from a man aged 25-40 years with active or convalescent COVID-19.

The CDR3 DNA is TGTGCCAGCAGTGACAACCACCGGGGGGCGGGGAATGAGCAGTTCTTC. As protein: CASSDNHRGAGNEQFF. The V call is TRBV6-4, the J call TRBJ2-1; weak D call: TRBD2 (7 bases). The ends were cut back, 2 bases at V and 7 bases at J, with 18 bases in the middle. Germline V gene data show CDR1 as MRHNA and CDR2 as SNTAGT. The CDR3 is 16 amino acids.

The CDR3 sequence is CSVANTEAFF. The CDR3 nucleotides read TGCAGCGTTGCTAACACTGAAGCTTTCTTT. This chain joins TRBV29-1 and TRBJ1-1; no definite D call. The germline V and J ends were trimmed by 4 bases and 2 bases, with 2 bases remaining between them. Germline lookup yields CDR1 SQVTM and CDR2 ANQGSEA. This CDR3 has 10 residues.